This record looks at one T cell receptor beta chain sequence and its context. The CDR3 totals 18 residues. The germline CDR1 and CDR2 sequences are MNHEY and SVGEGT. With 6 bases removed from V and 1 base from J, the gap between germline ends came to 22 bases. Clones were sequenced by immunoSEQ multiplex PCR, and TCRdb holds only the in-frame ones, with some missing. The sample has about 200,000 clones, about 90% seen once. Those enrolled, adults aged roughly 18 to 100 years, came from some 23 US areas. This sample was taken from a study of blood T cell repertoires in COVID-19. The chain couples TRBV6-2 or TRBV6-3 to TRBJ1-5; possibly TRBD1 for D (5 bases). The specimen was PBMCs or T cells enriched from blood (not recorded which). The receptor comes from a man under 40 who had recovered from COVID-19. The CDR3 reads CASSPEGGGRRSNQPQHF. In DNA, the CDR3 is TGTGCCAGCAGCCCTGAGGGTGGGGGGAGGAGGAGCAATCAGCCCCAGCATTTT.